This T cell receptor beta chain was documented in a study of regulatory T cells in long-lasting Graves disease. Arm-PCR with iRepertoire HTBI primers amplified the CDR3 regions for these TCR beta libraries. TCRdb analysed the multiplex PCR reads with MiXCR anew, one entry per CDR3 protein. The sample lists a few hundred thousand distinct CDR3 sequences, 16% occurring once. The time point: newly diagnosed GD, antithyroid drugs for less than 3 months. PBMC RNA served as the TCR library source. These sequences were also reported in another study, on T cells in Graves' hyperthyroidism and ophthalmopathy. That report notes: The majority of expanded thyroid clonotypes above 0.001 also appeared in blood. Ophthalmopathy stood apart from stable hyperthyroidism in a 13 V-J model.

This material consisted of peripheral blood mononuclear cells (PBMCs), taken at new diagnosis, from a patient treated with antithyroid drugs. The TCR was taken from a man in his forties with Graves disease.

This chain's CDR3 is CASSQDRQRVLGSETQYF. The DNA of the CDR3 is TGTGCCAGCAGCCAAGATAGACAGCGGGTCTTGGGTTCGGAGACCCAGTACTTC. V and J are TRBV3-1 and TRBJ2-1; a possible D gene is TRBD2 (6 bases). The DNA end favors TRBJ2-5, so the J call may be wrong. From germline, CDR1 is LGHDT and CDR2 YNNKEL (reference sequence). The CDR3 is 18 residues long.